This TCR beta chain was sequenced in a study of neoadjuvant anti-PD-1 for oral cavity cancer. Study summary: Most patients had three to four biweekly doses of 3 mg/kg nivolumab before resection. Study results and caveats: TCR analyses covered only a few patients per response group. Pretreatment Treg/Th17 ratio correlated inversely with post-treatment tumor clonality.

Here immunoSEQ multiplex PCR was the method, and the copy in TCRdb shows in-frame clones only, minus some. The sample consists of around 16,000 clones, around 69% of them appearing once. In regard to this clone: Antigen: not known.

The V end lost 5 bases, the J end lost 1 base, and 11 bases lay between the germline ends. Germline V gene sequence: CDR1 MNHEY, CDR2 SVGAGI. The length of the CDR3 is 14 residues. This material consisted of PBMCs, taken before nivolumab (anti-PD-1) treatment. This sequence joins TRBV6-5 and TRBJ1-1; the D is unclear. The sequence came from a person aged 40 to 85 with oral cavity squamous cell carcinoma. CDR3 nucleotide sequence: TGTGCCAGCAGTCGTACACAGACGAACACTGAAGCTTTCTTT. Translation gives CASSRTQTNTEAFF.